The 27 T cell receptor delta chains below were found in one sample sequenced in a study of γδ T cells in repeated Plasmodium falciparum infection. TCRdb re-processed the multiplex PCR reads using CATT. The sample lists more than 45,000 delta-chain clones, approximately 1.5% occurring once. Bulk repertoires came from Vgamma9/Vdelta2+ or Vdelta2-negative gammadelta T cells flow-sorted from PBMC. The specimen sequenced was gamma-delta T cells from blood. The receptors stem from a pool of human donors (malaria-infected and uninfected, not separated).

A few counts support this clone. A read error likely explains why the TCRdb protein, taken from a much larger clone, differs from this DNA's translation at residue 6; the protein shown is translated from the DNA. CDR3 sequence reads: CACDPFRSSSYSWGILRAYTDKLIF. Here the CDR3 DNA reads TGTGCCTGTGACCCGTTCCGTTCAAGTTCCTACTCGTGGGGGATACTAAGGGCGTACACCGATAAACTCATCTTT. The V gene is TRDV2, the J gene TRDJ1, with 10 bases fitting TRDD3. Here the J gene was assigned by germline matching of the DNA, as TCRdb has none. The CDR3 sequence is 25 residues long. V trimming: 3 bases; J trimming: 0 bases; junction bases outside the gene matches: 33. Per germline, CDR1 GEAIGNYY and CDR2 EKD.

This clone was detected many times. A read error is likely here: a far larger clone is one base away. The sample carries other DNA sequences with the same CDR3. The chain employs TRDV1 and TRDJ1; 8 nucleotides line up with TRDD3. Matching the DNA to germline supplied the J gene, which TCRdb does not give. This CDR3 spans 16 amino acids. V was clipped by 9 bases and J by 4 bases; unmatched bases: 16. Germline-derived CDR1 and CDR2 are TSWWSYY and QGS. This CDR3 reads CALGRATLGDNDKLIF. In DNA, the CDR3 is TGTGCTCTCGGTAGGGCTACTCTGGGGGACAACGATAAACTCATCTTT.

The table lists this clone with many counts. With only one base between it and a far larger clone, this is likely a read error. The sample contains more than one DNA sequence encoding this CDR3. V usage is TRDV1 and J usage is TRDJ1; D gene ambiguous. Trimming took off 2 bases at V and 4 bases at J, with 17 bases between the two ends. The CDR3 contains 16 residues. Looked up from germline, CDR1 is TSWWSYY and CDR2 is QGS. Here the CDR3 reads CALGETTRWLNDKLIF. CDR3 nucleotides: TGTGCTCTTGGGGAAACGACACGCTGGTTAAACGATAAACTCATCTTT.

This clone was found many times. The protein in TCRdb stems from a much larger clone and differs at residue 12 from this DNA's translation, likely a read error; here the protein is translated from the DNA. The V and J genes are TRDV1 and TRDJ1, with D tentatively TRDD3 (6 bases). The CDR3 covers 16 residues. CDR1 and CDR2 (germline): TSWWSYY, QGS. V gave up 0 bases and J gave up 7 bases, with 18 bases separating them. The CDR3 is CALGELGHRGSGKLIF. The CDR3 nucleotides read TGTGCTCTTGGGGAACTAGGACACCGGGGGAGCGGTAAACTCATCTTT.

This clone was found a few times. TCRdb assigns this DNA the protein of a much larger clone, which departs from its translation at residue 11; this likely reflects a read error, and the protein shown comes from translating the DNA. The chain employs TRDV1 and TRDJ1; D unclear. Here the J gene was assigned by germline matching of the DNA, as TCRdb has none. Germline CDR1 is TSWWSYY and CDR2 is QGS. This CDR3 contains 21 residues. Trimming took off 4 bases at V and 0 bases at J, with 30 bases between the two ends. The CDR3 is CALGGPSLLSRKFRHTDKLIF. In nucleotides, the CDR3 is TGTGCTCTTGGGGGACCCTCCCTTTTATCGAGGAAGTTCCGTCACACCGATAAACTCATCTTT.

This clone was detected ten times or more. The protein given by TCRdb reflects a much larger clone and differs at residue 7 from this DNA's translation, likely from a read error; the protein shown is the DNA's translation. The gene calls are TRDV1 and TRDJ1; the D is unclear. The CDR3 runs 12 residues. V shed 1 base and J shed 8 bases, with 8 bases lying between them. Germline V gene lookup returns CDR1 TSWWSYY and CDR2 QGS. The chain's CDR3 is CALGERSHKLIF. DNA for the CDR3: TGTGCTCTTGGGGAACGGAGCCACAAACTCATCTTT.

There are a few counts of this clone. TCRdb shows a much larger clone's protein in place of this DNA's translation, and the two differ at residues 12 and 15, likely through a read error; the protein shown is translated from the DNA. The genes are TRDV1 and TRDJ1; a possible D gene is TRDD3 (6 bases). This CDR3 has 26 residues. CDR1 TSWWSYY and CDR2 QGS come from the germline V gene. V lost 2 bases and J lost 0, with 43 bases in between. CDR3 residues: CALGETKRRMVGWGFDPLEYTDKLIF. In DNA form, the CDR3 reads TGTGCTCTTGGGGAAACAAAACGTAGAATGGTAGGCTGGGGATTCGATCCCCTTGAGTACACCGATAAACTCATCTTT.

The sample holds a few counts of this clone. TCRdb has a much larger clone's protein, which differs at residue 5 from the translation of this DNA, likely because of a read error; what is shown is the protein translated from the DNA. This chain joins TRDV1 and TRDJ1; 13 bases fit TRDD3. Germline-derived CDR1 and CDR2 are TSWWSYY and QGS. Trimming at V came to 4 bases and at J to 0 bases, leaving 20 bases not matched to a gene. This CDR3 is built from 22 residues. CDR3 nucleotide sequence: TGTGCTCTTGGGGGACTACGGCGATACTGGGGGATACGCTATCCTAACACCGATAAACTCATCTTT. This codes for CALGGLRRYWGIRYPNTDKLIF.

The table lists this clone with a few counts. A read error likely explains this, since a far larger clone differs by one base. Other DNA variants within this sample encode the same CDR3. The CDR3 coding sequence is TGTGCCTGTGACACCCTGCCTCCTGGGGGATATGGAAGCACCGATAAACTCATCTTT. Translating gives CACDTLPPGGYGSTDKLIF. The chain has TRDV2 and TRDJ1; 10 bases fit TRDD3. The J gene, absent from TCRdb, was called here by matching the DNA to germline. J lost 1 base, V lost 0 bases, and 13 bases had no gene match. This CDR3 comprises 19 residues. Germline V gene sequence: CDR1 GEAIGNYY, CDR2 EKD.

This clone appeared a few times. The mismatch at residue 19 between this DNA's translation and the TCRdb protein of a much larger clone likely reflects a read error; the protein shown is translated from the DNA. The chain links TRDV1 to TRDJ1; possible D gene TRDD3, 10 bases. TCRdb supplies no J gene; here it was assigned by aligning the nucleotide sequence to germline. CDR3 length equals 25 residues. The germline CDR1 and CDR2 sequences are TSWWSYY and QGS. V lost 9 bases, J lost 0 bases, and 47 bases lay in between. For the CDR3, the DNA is TGTGCTCTCTTACCCAAACCGACCTTCCTACCTCTTTTAATTGTACTGGGGGATCACACCGATAAACTCATCTTT. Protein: CALLPKPTFLPLLIVLGDHTDKLIF.

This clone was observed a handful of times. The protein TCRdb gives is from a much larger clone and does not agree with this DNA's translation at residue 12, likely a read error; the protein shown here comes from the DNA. In DNA form, the CDR3 reads TGTGCCTCAACTCCTTCCCCCTGGGGGATAGTCCCGTACACCGATAAACTCATCTTT. Its protein is CASTPSPWGIVPYTDKLIF. The chain recombines TRDV3 with TRDJ1; TRDD3 matches 10 bases. The J gene, missing from TCRdb, was assigned here through DNA to germline matching. With V trimmed by 4 bases and J by 0 bases, 20 bases remained unmatched. There are 19 residues in the CDR3. CDR1 and CDR2 (germline): TVYSNPD, GDNSRS (reference sequence). The full variable domain, completed using reference TRDV3 and TRDJ1, is CDKVTQSSPDQTVASGSEVVLLCTYDTVYSNPDLFWYRIRPDYSFQFVFYGDNSRSEGADFTQGRFSVKHILTQKAFHLVISPVRTEDSATYYCASTPSPWGIVPYTDKLIFGKGTRVTVEP.

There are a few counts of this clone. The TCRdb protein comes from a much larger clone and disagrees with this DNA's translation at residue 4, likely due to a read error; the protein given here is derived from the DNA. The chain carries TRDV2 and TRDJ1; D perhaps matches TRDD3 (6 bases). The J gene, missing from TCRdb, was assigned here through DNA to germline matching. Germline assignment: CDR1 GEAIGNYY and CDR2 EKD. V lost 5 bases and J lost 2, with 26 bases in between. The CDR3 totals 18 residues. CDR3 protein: CACGTAELGPPGTDKLIF. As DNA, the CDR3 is TGTGCCTGTGGCACGGCGGAGCTGGGGCCCCCGGGGACCGATAAACTCATCTTT.

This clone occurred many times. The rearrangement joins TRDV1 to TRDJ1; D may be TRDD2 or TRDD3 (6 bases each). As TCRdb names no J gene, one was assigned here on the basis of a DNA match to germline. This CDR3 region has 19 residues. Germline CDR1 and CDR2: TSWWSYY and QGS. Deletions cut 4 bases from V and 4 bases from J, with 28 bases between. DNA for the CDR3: TGTGCTCTTGGGGGCGACCCCTTCCCCTTGTACTGGGCCAGCGATAAACTCATCTTT. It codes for CALGGDPFPLYWASDKLIF.

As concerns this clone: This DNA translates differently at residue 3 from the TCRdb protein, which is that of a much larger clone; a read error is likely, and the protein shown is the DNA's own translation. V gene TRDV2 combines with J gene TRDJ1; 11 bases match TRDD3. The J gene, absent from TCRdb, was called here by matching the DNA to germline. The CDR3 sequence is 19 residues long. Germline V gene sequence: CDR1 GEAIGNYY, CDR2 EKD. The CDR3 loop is CARDTLGGGYAERTDKLIF. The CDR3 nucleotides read TGTGCCCGTGACACCCTCGGTGGGGGATACGCGGAAAGGACCGATAAACTCATCTTT.

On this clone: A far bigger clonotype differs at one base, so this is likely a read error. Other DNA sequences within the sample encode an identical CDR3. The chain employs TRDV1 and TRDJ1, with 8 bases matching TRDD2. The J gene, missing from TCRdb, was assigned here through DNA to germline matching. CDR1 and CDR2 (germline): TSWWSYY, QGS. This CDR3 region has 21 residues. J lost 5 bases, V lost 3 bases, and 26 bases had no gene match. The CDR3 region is CALGDSSYGNGVICVTDKLIF. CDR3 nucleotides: TGTGCTCTTGGGGACTCTTCCTACGGGAATGGGGTCATATGTGTCACTGATAAACTCATCTTT.

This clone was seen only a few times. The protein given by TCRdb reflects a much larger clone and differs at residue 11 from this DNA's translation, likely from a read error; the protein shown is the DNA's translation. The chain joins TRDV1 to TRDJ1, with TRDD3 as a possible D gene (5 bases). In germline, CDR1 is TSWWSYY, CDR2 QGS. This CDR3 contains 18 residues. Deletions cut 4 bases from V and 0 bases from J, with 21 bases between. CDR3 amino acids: CALGAILRGRLYTDKLIF. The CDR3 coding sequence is TGTGCTCTTGGGGCCATACTGAGGGGAAGACTGTACACCGATAAACTCATCTTT.

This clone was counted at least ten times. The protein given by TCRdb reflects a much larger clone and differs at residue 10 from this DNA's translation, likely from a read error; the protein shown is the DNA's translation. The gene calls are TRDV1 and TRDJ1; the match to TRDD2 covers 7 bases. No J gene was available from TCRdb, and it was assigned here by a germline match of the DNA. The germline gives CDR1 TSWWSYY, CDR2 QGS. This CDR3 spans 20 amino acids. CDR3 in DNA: TGTGCTCTTGGGGGGGCCCCCTTCCTTCCCAACAGGGGTGTCACCCATAAACTCATCTTT. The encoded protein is CALGGAPFLPNRGVTHKLIF.

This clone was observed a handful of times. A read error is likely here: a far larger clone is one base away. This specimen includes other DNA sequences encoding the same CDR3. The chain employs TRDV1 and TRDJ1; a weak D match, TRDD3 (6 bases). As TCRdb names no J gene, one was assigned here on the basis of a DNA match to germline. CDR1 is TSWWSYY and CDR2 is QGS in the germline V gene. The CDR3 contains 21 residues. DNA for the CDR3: TGTGCCCTTGGGGAACTAGGGCACTACTTCGGATACCTGAGGCCCACCGATAAACTCATCTTT. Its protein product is CALGELGHYFGYLRPTDKLIF.

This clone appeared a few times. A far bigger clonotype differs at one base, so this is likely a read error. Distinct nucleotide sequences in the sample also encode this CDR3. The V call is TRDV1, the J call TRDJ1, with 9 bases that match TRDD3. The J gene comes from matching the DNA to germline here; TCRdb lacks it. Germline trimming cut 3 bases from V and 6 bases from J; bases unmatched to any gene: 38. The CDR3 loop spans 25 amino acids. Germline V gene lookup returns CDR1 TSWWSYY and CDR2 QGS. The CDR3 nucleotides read TGTGCTCTTGGGGAGGCCCTATTCCTGCGTTGGGTGCCTGGGGGATCCCGCCTACGGGGCTATAAACTCATCTTT. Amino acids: CALGEALFLRWVPGGSRLRGYKLIF.

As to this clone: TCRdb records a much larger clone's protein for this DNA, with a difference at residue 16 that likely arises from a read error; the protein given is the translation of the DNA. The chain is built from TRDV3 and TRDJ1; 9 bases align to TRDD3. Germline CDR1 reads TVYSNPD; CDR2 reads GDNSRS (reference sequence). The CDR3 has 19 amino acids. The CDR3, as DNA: TGTGCCTTTTTTCGAGGACCGTACTGGGGGACCTTGTACACCGATAGACTCATCTTT. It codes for CAFFRGPYWGTLYTDRLIF.

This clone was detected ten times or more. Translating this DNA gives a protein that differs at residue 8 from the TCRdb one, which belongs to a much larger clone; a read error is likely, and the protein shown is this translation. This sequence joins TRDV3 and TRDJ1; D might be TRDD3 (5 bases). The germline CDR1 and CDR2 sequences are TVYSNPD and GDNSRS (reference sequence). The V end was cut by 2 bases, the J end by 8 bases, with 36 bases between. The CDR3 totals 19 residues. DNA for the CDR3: TGTGCCTTTGGCCGGGGCCCACTCTACGCCCCCGTACTGGCCTCGAAACTCATCTTT. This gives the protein CAFGRGPLYAPVLASKLIF.

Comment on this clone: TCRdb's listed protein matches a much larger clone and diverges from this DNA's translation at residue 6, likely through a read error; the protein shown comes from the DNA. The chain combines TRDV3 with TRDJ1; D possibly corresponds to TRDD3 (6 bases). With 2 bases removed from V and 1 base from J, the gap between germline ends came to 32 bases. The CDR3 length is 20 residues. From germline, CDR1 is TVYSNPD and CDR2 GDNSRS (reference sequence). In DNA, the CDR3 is TGTGCCTTTGAACCTCCCTCCTCGTGCTGGGGAATTCACGCCACCGATAAACTCATCTTT. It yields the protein CAFEPPSSCWGIHATDKLIF.

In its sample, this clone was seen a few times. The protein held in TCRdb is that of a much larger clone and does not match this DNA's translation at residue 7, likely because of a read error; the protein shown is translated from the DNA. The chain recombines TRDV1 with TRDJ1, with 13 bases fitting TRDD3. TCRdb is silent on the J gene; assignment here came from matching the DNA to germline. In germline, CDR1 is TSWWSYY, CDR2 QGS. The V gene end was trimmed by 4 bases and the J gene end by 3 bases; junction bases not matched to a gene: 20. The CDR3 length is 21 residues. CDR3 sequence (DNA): TGTGCTCTTGGGGCCCCTCCCTACGTATCCCTACTGGGGGATACGGCCGATAAACTCATCTTT. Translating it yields CALGAPPYVSLLGDTADKLIF.

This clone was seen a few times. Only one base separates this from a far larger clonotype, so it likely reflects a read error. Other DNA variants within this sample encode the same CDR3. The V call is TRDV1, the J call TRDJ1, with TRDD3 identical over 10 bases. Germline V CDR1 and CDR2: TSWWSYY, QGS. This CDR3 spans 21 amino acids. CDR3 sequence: CALGARSPVWGRELGDLKLIF. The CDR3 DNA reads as TGTGCCCTTGGGGCGCGTTCCCCTGTTTGGGGCAGGGAACTGGGGGATCTTAAACTCATCTTT.

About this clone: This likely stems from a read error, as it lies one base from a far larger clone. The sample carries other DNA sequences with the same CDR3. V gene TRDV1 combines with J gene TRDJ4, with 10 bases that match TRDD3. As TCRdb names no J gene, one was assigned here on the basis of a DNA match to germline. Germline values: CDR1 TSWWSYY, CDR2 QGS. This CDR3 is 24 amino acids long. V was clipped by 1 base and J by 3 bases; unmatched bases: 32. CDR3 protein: CALGEPQAFSKKWGILYAIGPLIF. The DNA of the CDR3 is TGTGCTCTTGGGGAACCCCAAGCCTTCTCTAAGAAATGGGGGATACTATACGCAATTGGACCCCTGATCTTT.

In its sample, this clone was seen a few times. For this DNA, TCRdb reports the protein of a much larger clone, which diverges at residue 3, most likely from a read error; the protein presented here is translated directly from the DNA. The CDR3: CARVVRGFGARVRLGDNTDKLIF. CDR3 nucleotides: TGTGCCCGTGTAGTCCGAGGATTCGGGGCTAGGGTTCGACTGGGGGATAATACCGATAAACTCATCTTT. The chain couples TRDV2 to TRDJ1; 11 nucleotides line up with TRDD3. J gave up 2 bases and V 9 bases, and 34 bases lay outside the gene matches. The CDR3 spans 23 residues. The germline CDR1 and CDR2 sequences are GEAIGNYY and EKD.

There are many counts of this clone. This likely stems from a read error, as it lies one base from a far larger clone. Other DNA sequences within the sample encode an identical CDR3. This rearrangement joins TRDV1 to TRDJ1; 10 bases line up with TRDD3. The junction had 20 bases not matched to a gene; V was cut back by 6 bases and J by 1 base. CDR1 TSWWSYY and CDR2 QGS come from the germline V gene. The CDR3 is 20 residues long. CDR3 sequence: CALGDYHNYWGMYSTDKLIF. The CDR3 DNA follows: TGTGCTCTTGGTGACTATCACAATTACTGGGGGATGTATTCCACCGATAAACTCATCTTT.